The 5 T cell receptor beta chains below were found in one sample sequenced in a study of regulatory T cells in long-lasting Graves disease. Time point here: newly diagnosed GD, antithyroid drugs for less than 3 months. RNA isolated from PBMCs was used to make the TCR library. The TCR beta library used iRepertoire HTBI primers with Arm-PCR amplification of CDR3. Via MiXCR, TCRdb re-called the multiplex PCR reads, giving one row per CDR3 protein. The sample has about 540,000 distinct CDR3 sequences, approximately 13% seen once. The data also belong to a second study, concerning T cells in Graves' hyperthyroidism and ophthalmopathy.

This sample comprised peripheral blood mononuclear cells (PBMCs), obtained at new diagnosis, from a patient treated with antithyroid drugs. The origin of the receptors is a young man with Graves disease.

In this sample, this clonotype turned up a few times. CDR3 residues: CSARGDRLAGYTDTQYF. CDR3 in DNA: TGCAGTGCTAGAGGGGACAGACTAGCGGGTTACACAGATACGCAGTATTTT. The chain uses TRBV20-1 and TRBJ2-3, with 10 bases lining up with TRBD2. The J segment lost 2 bases and the V segment lost 1 base, leaving 9 bases of the junction unmatched. CDR3 length equals 17 residues. Looked up from germline, CDR1 is DFQATT and CDR2 is SNEGSKA (reference sequence).

Concerning this clonotype: The junction and the germline gene differ at one end; a read error may be behind it. The V and J genes are TRBV20-1 and TRBJ2-2, with D perhaps TRBD1 (7 bases). The CDR3 is 13 residues long. Germline-derived CDR1 and CDR2 are DFQATT and SNEGSKA (reference sequence). The CDR3 DNA reads as TGCAGTACTAGAGCAGGGGGGAGTGGGGAGCTGTTTTTT. Translating gives CSTRAGGSGELFF.

This clonotype was seen a handful of times. V is TRBV7-6 and J is TRBJ2-7; no definite D call. Germline CDR1 is SGHVS and CDR2 is FNYEAQ. Trimming stripped 5 bases from V and 2 bases from J, with 13 bases between. This CDR3 has 14 residues. In DNA, the CDR3 is TGTGCCAGCAGCCCCCGGCCTGGACCCTACGAGCAGTACTTC. Translating it yields CASSPRPGPYEQYF.

This rearrangement joins TRBV29-1 to TRBJ2-3; D gene ambiguous. The germline V gene encodes CDR1 SQVTM and CDR2 ANQGSEA. V lost 8 bases to trimming and J lost 0 bases, with 15 bases between them. CDR3 length: 14 amino acids. CDR3 bases: TGCAGCACAGCAGTCTCCTTGAGCACAGATACGCAGTATTTT. Residues: CSTAVSLSTDTQYF.

This clonotype was detected ten times or more. A read error may account for a junction end that differs from germline. This chain connects TRBV2 to TRBJ2-7; maybe TRBD1 (6 bases). This CDR3 has 14 amino acids. From germline, CDR1 is SNHLY and CDR2 FYNNEI. CDR3 residues: CASSESRGPYEQYF. The DNA for the CDR3 is TGCGCCAGCAGTGAGTCCAGGGGACCCTACGAGCAGTACTTC. Looking up the rest from reference TRBV2 and TRBJ2-7 gives the full variable domain: EPEVTQTPSHQVTQMGQEVILRCVPISNHLYFYWYRQILGQKVEFLVSFYNNEISEKSEIFDDQFSVERPDGSNFTLKIRSTKLEDSAMYFCASSESRGPYEQYFGPGTRLTVT.